This paragraph covers one TCR beta chain sequence. Its antigen remains unknown. One end of the junction is discordant with germline, which a read error may explain. Molecular barcoded adaptors covering alpha/delta and beta/gamma chains were used on approximately 400 ng RNA. TCRdb used MiXCR to reprocess the reads, holding one entry per CDR3 protein. The profile shows more than 100,000 distinct CDR3 sequences, under 15% of them singletons. The CDR3 spans 15 residues. Germline V gene lookup returns CDR1 MGHRA and CDR2 YSYEKL. The data belong to a study of read filtering for tumor transcriptome and immune sequencing. Findings and limits, study-wide: Dropping single-read clonotypes raised IR-seq and RNA-seq shared-clonotype correlation.

This receptor was identified in a donor at least 40 years old with multiple myeloma. The rearrangement uses TRBV4-1 and TRBJ1-5; D is unresolved. Material for sequencing was a population of CD138-negative cells sorted from bone marrow. The CDR3 DNA follows: TGCGCCAGCGGCCAAGGGCGAGGCATCAATCAGCCCCAGCATTTT. It translates to CASGQGRGINQPQHF.